Below, one T cell receptor (beta chain) is given with its context. Its antigen is undetermined. This CDR3 contains 13 residues. Trimming removed 3 bases from V and 2 bases from J, with 8 bases in between. Germline CDR1 and CDR2: MGHDK and SYGVNS. This record belongs to a study of Graves' ophthalmopathy and Graves' hyperthyroidism. Study conclusions and caveats: Ophthalmopathy versus stable hyperthyroidism: 13-signature model gave less than 90% sensitivity, 75% to 83% specificity.

RNA served as the template for amplifying TCR beta CDR3 regions. HTBI primers served in a first-round RT-PCR, which a second-round multiplex PCR followed. MiXCR, applied by TCRdb to the multiplex PCR reads, yields one record per CDR3 protein. Of around 670,000 distinct CDR3 sequences listed, roughly 40% are singletons. The sequencing sample was made of peripheral blood. This sequence originates from an adult man with Graves' ophthalmopathy. The V call is TRBV25-1, the J call TRBJ2-7; perhaps D is TRBD1 or TRBD2 (6 bases each). CDR3 nucleotide sequence: TGTGCCAGCAGTGACGGGGGCGCCTACGAGCAGTACTTC. Its translation: CASSDGGAYEQYF.